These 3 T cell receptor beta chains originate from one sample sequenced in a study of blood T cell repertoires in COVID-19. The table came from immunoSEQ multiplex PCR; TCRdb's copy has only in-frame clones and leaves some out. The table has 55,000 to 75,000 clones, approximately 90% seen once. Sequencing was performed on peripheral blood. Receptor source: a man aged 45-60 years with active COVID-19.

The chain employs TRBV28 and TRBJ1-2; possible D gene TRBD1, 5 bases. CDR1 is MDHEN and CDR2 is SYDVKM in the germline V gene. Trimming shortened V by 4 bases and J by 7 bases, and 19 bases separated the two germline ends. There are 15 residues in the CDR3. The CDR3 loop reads CASSSPSGGTGGYTF. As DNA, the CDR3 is TGTGCCAGCAGTTCCCCTTCAGGAGGGACCGGTGGCTACACCTTC.

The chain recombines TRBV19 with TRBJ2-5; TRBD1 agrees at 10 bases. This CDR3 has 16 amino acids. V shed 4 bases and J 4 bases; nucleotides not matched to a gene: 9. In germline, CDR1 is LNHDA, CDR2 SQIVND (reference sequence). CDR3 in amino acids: CASSRRGTGVRETQYF. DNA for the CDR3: TGTGCCAGTAGTAGAAGAGGGACAGGGGTGAGAGAGACCCAGTACTTC. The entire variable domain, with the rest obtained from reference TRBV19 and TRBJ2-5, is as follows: DGGITQSPKYLFRKEGQNVTLSCEQNLNHDAMYWYRQDPGQGLRLIYYSQIVNDFQKGDIAEGYSVSREKKESFPLTVTSAQKNPTAFYLCASSRRGTGVRETQYFGPGTRLLVL.

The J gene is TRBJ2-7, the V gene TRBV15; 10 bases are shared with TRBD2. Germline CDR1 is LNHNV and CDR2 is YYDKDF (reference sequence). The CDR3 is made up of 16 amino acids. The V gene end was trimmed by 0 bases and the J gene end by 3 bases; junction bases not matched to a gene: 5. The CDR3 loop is CATSRDAASGGYEQYF. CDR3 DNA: TGTGCCACCAGCAGAGATGCGGCTAGCGGGGGCTACGAGCAGTACTTC.